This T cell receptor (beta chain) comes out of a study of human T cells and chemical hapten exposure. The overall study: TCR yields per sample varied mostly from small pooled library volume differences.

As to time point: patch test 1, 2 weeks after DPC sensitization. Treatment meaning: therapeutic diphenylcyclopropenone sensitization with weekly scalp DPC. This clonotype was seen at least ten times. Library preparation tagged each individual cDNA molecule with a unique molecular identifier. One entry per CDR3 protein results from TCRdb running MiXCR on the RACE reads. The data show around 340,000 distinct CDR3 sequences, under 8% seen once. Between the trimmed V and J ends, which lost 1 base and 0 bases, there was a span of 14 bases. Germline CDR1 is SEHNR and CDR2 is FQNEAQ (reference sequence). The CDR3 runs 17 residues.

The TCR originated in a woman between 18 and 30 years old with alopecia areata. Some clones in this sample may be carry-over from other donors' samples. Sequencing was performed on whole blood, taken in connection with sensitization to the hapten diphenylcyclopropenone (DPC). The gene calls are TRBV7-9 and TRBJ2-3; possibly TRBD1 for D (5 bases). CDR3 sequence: CASSLEEWGPSTDTQYF. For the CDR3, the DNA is TGTGCCAGCAGCTTAGAGGAGTGGGGCCCGAGCACAGATACGCAGTATTTT.